This entry lists 9 T cell receptor beta chains sequenced from one sample in a study of T cells in Graves' hyperthyroidism and ophthalmopathy. RNA transcripts provided the source from which TCR beta CDR3 regions were amplified. The HTBI primer set drove a first-round RT-PCR of the TCR CDR3. TCRdb used MiXCR to reprocess the multiplex PCR reads, holding one entry per CDR3 protein. Of hundreds of thousands of distinct CDR3 sequences listed, 20% were seen once; the top ten hold approximately 30%. The sample was blood. Receptor source: a man younger than 40 with Graves' ophthalmopathy.

This clonotype was recorded at least ten times. The chain combines TRBV6-6 with TRBJ2-7; no reliable D call. This CDR3 comprises 15 residues. V was cut by 0 bases and J by 4 bases, with 13 bases left in between. The V gene's germline CDR1 is MNHNY and CDR2 SVGAGI (reference sequence). The CDR3 loop is CASSYSPFEGYEQYF. As DNA, the CDR3 is TGTGCCAGCAGTTACTCACCGTTCGAAGGTTACGAGCAGTACTTC.

The chain has TRBV29-1 and TRBJ2-1; possible D gene TRBD2, 6 bases. In germline, CDR1 is SQVTM, CDR2 ANQGSEA. V lost 7 bases and J lost 3, with 19 bases in between. The CDR3 has 15 amino acids. The CDR3 protein is CSASPMGGLYNEQFF. The CDR3, as DNA: TGCAGCGCCTCCCCGATGGGAGGACTCTACAATGAGCAGTTCTTC.

The J gene is TRBJ2-7, the V gene TRBV24-1, with D possibly TRBD1 on 6 matching bases. CDR1 is KGHDR and CDR2 is SFDVKD in the germline V gene. Trimming took off 6 bases at V and 2 bases at J, with 13 bases between the two ends. The CDR3 is 14 residues long. CDR3 in DNA: TGTGCCACCAGTCTCTCGGGACACCCCTACGAGCAGTACTTC. Residues: CATSLSGHPYEQYF.

The count of this clonotype is one. This chain uses TRBV10-3 with TRBJ2-1; D ambiguous. V lost 2 bases and J lost 1, with 9 bases in between. Germline values: CDR1 ENHRY, CDR2 SYGVKD. The CDR3 sequence is 15 residues long. In nucleotides, the CDR3 is TGTGCCATCAGTGAGAGAGAGAGATCCTACAATGAGCAGTTCTTC. Translation: CAISERERSYNEQFF.

The rearrangement uses TRBV7-2 and TRBJ2-1, with unresolved D. The CDR3 has 15 residues. Germline CDR1 reads SGHTA; CDR2 reads FQGNSA. The germline V and J ends were trimmed by 4 bases and 6 bases, with 16 bases remaining between them. This chain's CDR3 is CASSYSASYPNEQFF. As DNA, the CDR3 is TGTGCCAGCAGCTACTCGGCTTCCTATCCCAATGAGCAGTTCTTC.

This clonotype has just a few counts. The rearrangement links TRBV30 to TRBJ2-1; D remains unclear. Germline CDR1 and CDR2: GTSNPN and SVGIG (reference sequence). The CDR3 is 12 residues long. The germline V and J ends were trimmed by 2 bases and 2 bases, with 4 bases remaining between them. The CDR3 DNA follows: TGTGCCTGGAGTAGCACCTACAATGAGCAGTTCTTC. It specifies CAWSSTYNEQFF.

This chain links TRBV4-2 with TRBJ1-5; D unclear. V was shortened by 1 base and J by 4 bases, with 8 bases between the two germline ends. Germline CDR1 LGHNA, CDR2 YNFKEQ. The CDR3 loop spans 14 amino acids. The CDR3 DNA follows: TGTGCCAGCAGCCAAGCACGGAATAATCAGCCCCAGCATTTT. The encoded protein is CASSQARNNQPQHF.

CDR3 nucleotide sequence: TGTGCCAGTAGGGGGTCCGGGACTGGAACAGATACGCAGTATTTT. Its protein product is CASRGSGTGTDTQYF. This chain connects TRBV19 to TRBJ2-3; TRBD2 is a possible D gene (6 bases). This CDR3 spans 15 amino acids. Germline CDR1 LNHDA, CDR2 SQIVND (reference sequence). V lost 6 bases and J 3 bases, leaving 16 bases between the germline ends.

This clonotype appeared a few times. V and J are TRBV12-3 or TRBV12-4 and TRBJ2-2; TRBD1 matches at 7 bases. This CDR3 has 14 residues. V lost 5 bases and J lost 7; bases outside the gene matches: 7. The CDR3 region is CASSPYRGHGELFF. CDR3 in DNA: TGTGCCAGCAGTCCTTATAGGGGGCACGGGGAGCTGTTTTTT.